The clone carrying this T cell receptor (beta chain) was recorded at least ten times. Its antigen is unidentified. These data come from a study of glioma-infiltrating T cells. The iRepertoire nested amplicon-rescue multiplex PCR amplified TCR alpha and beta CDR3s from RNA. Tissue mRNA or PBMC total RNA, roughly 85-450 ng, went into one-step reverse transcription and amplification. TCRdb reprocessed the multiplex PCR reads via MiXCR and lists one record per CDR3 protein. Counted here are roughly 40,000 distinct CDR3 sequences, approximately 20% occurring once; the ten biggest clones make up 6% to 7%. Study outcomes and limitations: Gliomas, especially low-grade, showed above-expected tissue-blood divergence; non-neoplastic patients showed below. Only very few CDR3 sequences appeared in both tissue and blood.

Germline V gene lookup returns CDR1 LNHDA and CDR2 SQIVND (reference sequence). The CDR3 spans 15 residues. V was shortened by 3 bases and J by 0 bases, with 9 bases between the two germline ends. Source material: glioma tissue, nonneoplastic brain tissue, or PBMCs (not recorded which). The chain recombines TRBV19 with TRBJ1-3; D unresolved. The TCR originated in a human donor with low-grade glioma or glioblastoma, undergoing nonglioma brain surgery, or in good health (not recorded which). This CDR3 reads CASSIGRSSGNTIYF. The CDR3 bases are TGTGCCAGTAGTATCGGTCGTTCCTCTGGAAACACCATATATTTT.